The 22 T cell receptor beta chains below were found in one sample sequenced in a study of shared clonotypes between healthy human individuals. The table came from immunoSEQ multiplex PCR; TCRdb's copy has only in-frame clones and leaves some out. The sample has over 950,000 clones, approximately 80% seen once. Source material: memory CD4+ T cells from PBMCs. Sample subset: CD45RA-negative fraction. The receptors here all came from a man younger than 35 in good health. Some clones in this sample may be carry-over from other donors' samples.

The V and J genes are TRBV4-1 and TRBJ2-1; D perhaps matches TRBD2 (7 bases). V lost 0 bases, J lost 3 bases, and 12 bases lay in between. Germline loops: CDR1 MGHRA, CDR2 YSYEKL. There are 16 residues in the CDR3. CDR3 residues: CASSQDRGAIYNEQFF. The CDR3 nucleotides are TGCGCCAGCAGCCAAGATCGGGGGGCAATCTACAATGAGCAGTTCTTC.

This chain uses TRBV6-5 with TRBJ2-1, with D possibly TRBD1 on 6 matching bases. Germline values: CDR1 MNHEY, CDR2 SVGAGI. V lost 7 bases and J lost 0, with 10 bases in between. The CDR3 spans 14 residues. CDR3: CASTRQASYNEQFF. Here the CDR3 DNA reads TGTGCCAGCACAAGACAGGCCTCCTACAATGAGCAGTTCTTC.

The chain is built from TRBV28 and TRBJ1-1, with D tentatively TRBD1 (5 bases). The CDR3 is 15 amino acids. The ends were cut back, 0 bases at V and 6 bases at J, with 14 bases in the middle. Germline assignment: CDR1 MDHEN and CDR2 SYDVKM. The CDR3 here is CASSLWRQGLAEAFF. The CDR3 DNA follows: TGTGCCAGCAGTTTATGGAGGCAGGGCTTGGCTGAAGCTTTCTTT.

The CDR3 reads CASSHYRSGANVLTF. The CDR3, as DNA: TGTGCCAGCAGTCACTACAGATCTGGGGCCAACGTCCTGACTTTC. This sequence joins TRBV6-5 and TRBJ2-6; D not certain. Germline-derived CDR1 and CDR2 are MNHEY and SVGAGI. This CDR3 is built from 15 residues. With 5 bases removed from V and 1 base from J, the gap between germline ends came to 9 bases.

The chain is built from TRBV6-1 and TRBJ1-2; a possible D gene is TRBD1 (6 bases). The CDR3 contains 14 residues. V lost 6 bases, J lost 8 bases, and 19 bases lay in between. The germline V gene has CDR1 MNHNS and CDR2 SASEGT. DNA for the CDR3: TGTGCCAGCAGGCGGGAGGCAGGGGCAGAAGGCTACACCTTC. It specifies CASRREAGAEGYTF.

This chain joins TRBV29-1 and TRBJ1-2, with D hard to call. From germline, CDR1 is SQVTM and CDR2 ANQGSEA. There are 11 residues in the CDR3. Trimming cost V 7 bases and J 4 bases, with 10 bases left between them. The CDR3 region has the DNA TGCAGCGCGGCTGAATCCTATGGCTACACCTTC. Translation gives CSAAESYGYTF. Full variable domain (missing parts from reference TRBV29-1 and TRBJ1-2): SAVISQKPSRDICQRGTSLTIQCQVDSQVTMMFWYRQQPGQSLTLIATANQGSEATYESGFVIDKFPISRPNLTFSTLTVSNMSPEDSSIYLCSAAESYGYTFGSGTRLTVV.

CDR3 loop: CAWTLRLAEEQFF. Here the CDR3 DNA reads TGTGCCTGGACCCTCCGACTAGCGGAGGAGCAGTTCTTC. This chain connects TRBV30 to TRBJ2-1, with 9 bases lining up with TRBD2. Germline assignment: CDR1 GTSNPN and CDR2 SVGIG (reference sequence). CDR3 size: 13 residues. The V and J ends lost 4 bases and 10 bases, in that order; junction bases with no gene match: 8.

The V call is TRBV15, the J call TRBJ2-2, with D hard to call. Germline V gene sequence: CDR1 LNHNV, CDR2 YYDKDF (reference sequence). V was cut by 2 bases and J by 7 bases, with 11 bases left in between. The CDR3 runs 14 residues. CDR3 sequence: CATSRPEEVGELFF. CDR3 coding DNA: TGTGCCACCAGCAGACCCGAAGAAGTCGGGGAGCTGTTTTTT.

The gene calls are TRBV28 and TRBJ2-3; 7 positions match TRBD2. Germline CDR1 is MDHEN and CDR2 is SYDVKM. J lost 10 bases, V lost 6 bases, and 25 bases had no gene match. This CDR3 is built from 18 residues. The CDR3 region is CASSRPVTQLRGDGAQYF. Written as DNA, the CDR3 is TGTGCCAGCAGCCGCCCCGTGACGCAACTCCGGGGGGACGGGGCGCAGTATTTT.

The J gene is TRBJ1-3, the V gene TRBV4-1, with D perhaps matching TRBD1 (5 bases). V dropped 0 bases and J dropped 0 bases, with 12 bases sitting between them. Germline values: CDR1 MGHRA, CDR2 YSYEKL. This CDR3 contains 17 residues. The CDR3 spells CASSQDLGAFSGNTIYF. CDR3 nucleotide sequence: TGCGCCAGCAGCCAAGATCTTGGGGCATTCTCTGGAAACACCATATATTTT.

This clone was detected once. The rearrangement uses TRBV9 and TRBJ2-3, with D hard to call. The V gene lost 4 bases and the J gene lost 1 base, with 13 bases spanning the gap. The CDR3 totals 15 residues. Germline CDR1 reads SGDLS; CDR2 reads YYNGEE. CDR3 DNA: TGTGCCAGCAGCTCCGGACCGGACCGCACAGATACGCAGTATTTT. Its protein product is CASSSGPDRTDTQYF.

The chain combines TRBV15 with TRBJ1-4; 7 positions agree with TRBD1. V trimming: 1 base; J trimming: 3 bases; junction bases outside the gene matches: 5. Germline loops: CDR1 LNHNV, CDR2 YYDKDF (reference sequence). The CDR3 is 16 amino acids. The CDR3 spells CATSRGQGTANEKLFF. The CDR3 coding sequence is TGTGCCACCAGCAGAGGCCAGGGGACAGCTAATGAAAAACTGTTTTTT. The entire variable domain, with the rest obtained from reference TRBV15 and TRBJ1-4, is as follows: DAMVIQNPRYQVTQFGKPVTLSCSQTLNHNVMYWYQQKSSQAPKLLFHYYDKDFNNEADTPDNFQSRRPNTSFCFLDIRSPGLGDTAMYLCATSRGQGTANEKLFFGSGTQLSVL.

This clone showed up just a few times. The limits of the CDR3 on the DNA are not certain, so only TCRdb's listed CDR3 is given. The chain has TRBV21-1 and TRBJ2-7; whether TRBD1, the table's D call, matches the DNA was not checked. TRBV21-1 is described as a pseudogene. The CDR3 is 15 amino acids long, termini counted. This chain's CDR3 is CASSKVGTGSYEQYF.

V and J are TRBV5-6 and TRBJ2-1; tentatively, D is TRBD2 (5 bases). With 1 base removed from V and 10 bases from J, the gap between germline ends came to 18 bases. Per germline, CDR1 SGHDT and CDR2 YYEEEE. The CDR3 spans 15 residues. This chain's CDR3 is CASSLRSPAGMEQFF. The CDR3 DNA follows: TGTGCCAGCAGCTTGAGGTCCCCCGCCGGGATGGAGCAGTTCTTC.

V usage is TRBV10-3 and J usage is TRBJ2-7, with TRBD1 matching over 7 bases. CDR3 length: 15 amino acids. CDR1 ENHRY and CDR2 SYGVKD come from the germline V gene. Trimming removed 3 bases from V and 0 bases from J; junction bases left unmatched: 5. CDR3 sequence reads: CAISEGGTHSYEQYF. CDR3 nucleotide sequence: TGTGCCATCAGTGAAGGGGGCACCCACTCCTACGAGCAGTACTTC.

The table lists this clone with a few counts. The genes are TRBV19 and TRBJ1-1, with a weak D call TRBD1 (6 bases). In germline, CDR1 is LNHDA, CDR2 SQIVND (reference sequence). This CDR3 spans 14 amino acids. V was cut by 2 bases and J by 1 base, with 8 bases left in between. DNA of the CDR3: TGTGCCAGTAGTATAAACAGGGAGAACACTGAAGCTTTCTTT. Translating it yields CASSINRENTEAFF. Together with reference TRBV19 and TRBJ1-1, the CDR3 gives the full variable domain: DGGITQSPKYLFRKEGQNVTLSCEQNLNHDAMYWYRQDPGQGLRLIYYSQIVNDFQKGDIAEGYSVSREKKESFPLTVTSAQKNPTAFYLCASSINRENTEAFFGQGTRLTVV.

The V and J genes are TRBV4-1 and TRBJ2-3; D may be TRBD2 (6 bases). The germline CDR1 and CDR2 sequences are MGHRA and YSYEKL. V lost 5 bases, J lost 6 bases, and 18 bases lay in between. This CDR3 is 15 amino acids long. The CDR3, as DNA: TGCGCCAGCAGCTCCCCCGGGGGTCGCGCGGATACGCAGTATTTT. It codes for CASSSPGGRADTQYF.

CDR3 DNA: TGTGCCAGCAGTGATTTGGACAGGGAAAATCAGCCCCAGCATTTT. Amino acid sequence: CASSDLDRENQPQHF. This chain links TRBV2 with TRBJ1-5; 8 bases align to TRBD1. J gave up 4 bases and V 3 bases, and 5 bases lay outside the gene matches. The germline V gene has CDR1 SNHLY and CDR2 FYNNEI. This CDR3 comprises 15 residues.

This chain joins TRBV29-1 and TRBJ2-6, with 8 bases identical to TRBD1. Per the germline V gene, CDR1 is SQVTM and CDR2 is ANQGSEA. After removal of 6 bases from V and 8 bases from J, the junction contained 6 bases not matched to a gene. CDR3 size: 13 residues. CDR3 amino acids: CSVTGALTNVLTF. Written as DNA, the CDR3 is TGCAGCGTGACAGGGGCATTGACCAACGTCCTGACTTTC.

J is TRBJ2-3 and V is TRBV5-6, with D perhaps TRBD2 (5 bases). This CDR3 has 14 residues. The germline gives CDR1 SGHDT, CDR2 YYEEEE. Trimming cost V 5 bases and J 1 base, with 11 bases left between them. The CDR3 loop reads CASSGRDRTDTQYF. The CDR3 DNA follows: TGTGCCAGCAGTGGTCGGGATCGCACAGATACGCAGTATTTT.

The rearrangement uses TRBV9 and TRBJ2-2; 10 nucleotides agree with TRBD2. This CDR3 spans 17 amino acids. CDR1 is SGDLS and CDR2 is YYNGEE in the germline V gene. The ends lost 0 bases at V and 6 bases at J; junction bases unmatched: 8. The CDR3 DNA reads as TGTGCCAGCAGCGTAGCGTCTAGCGGGAGAGTATCCGGGGAGCTGTTTTTT. It codes for CASSVASSGRVSGELFF. The full variable domain, with the rest looked up from reference TRBV9 and TRBJ2-2, is DSGVTQTPKHLITATGQRVTLRCSPRSGDLSVYWYQQSLDQGLQFLIQYYNGEERAKGNILERFSAQQFPDLHSELNLSSLELGDSALYFCASSVASSGRVSGELFFGEGSRLTVL.

CDR3 residues: CACWKTVRSGNTIYF. CDR3 DNA sequence: TGTGCCTGTTGGAAGACGGTCCGCTCTGGAAACACCATATATTTT. This chain links TRBV30 with TRBJ1-3, with unresolved D. The CDR3 is made up of 15 amino acids. Trimming removed 6 bases at V and 0 bases at J, with 15 bases between. Germline V gene sequence: CDR1 GTSNPN, CDR2 SVGIG (reference sequence).